One sample yielded the 27 T cell receptor beta chains listed below, sequenced in a study of breast tumors, draining lymph nodes, adjacent tissues. Using its own MiXCR run on the multiplex PCR reads, TCRdb lists one record per CDR3 protein. The table lists over 200,000 distinct CDR3 sequences, 32% of them singletons, with around 1.4% in the top ten. Breast cancer patients provided tissue from their axillary draining lymph nodes. Material for sequencing was axillary lymph node tissue. The receptors were gathered from a female donor with breast cancer. Some clones in this sample may be carry-over from other donors' samples.

DNA for the CDR3: TGTGCCAGCAGCCCCGAGACGGGAGGTATCTACGAGCAGTACTTC. This codes for CASSPETGGIYEQYF. The chain combines TRBV7-9 with TRBJ2-7, with 7 bases fitting TRBD2. The germline gives CDR1 SEHNR, CDR2 FQNEAQ (reference sequence). Trimming at V came to 5 bases and at J to 3 bases, leaving 10 bases not matched to a gene. The CDR3 contains 15 residues.

The table lists this clonotype with many counts. J is TRBJ2-1 and V is TRBV24-1; 12 positions agree with TRBD2. The V segment lost 5 bases and the J segment 3 bases; nucleotides outside the gene matches: 7. Germline CDR1 KGHDR, CDR2 SFDVKD. The CDR3 spans 17 residues. Here the CDR3 reads CATSARTSGKLYNEQFF. The CDR3 nucleotides read TGTGCCACCAGTGCCAGGACTAGCGGGAAGCTCTACAATGAGCAGTTCTTC.

This rearrangement joins TRBV5-8 to TRBJ2-1; 11 bases align to TRBD1. Germline CDR1 reads SGHTS; CDR2 reads YDEGEE. This CDR3 is 19 amino acids long. J was trimmed by 6 bases and V by 9 bases; bases with no gene match: 23. The CDR3 is CATSDRDRGSILPINEQFF. The CDR3 DNA sequence: TGTGCCACTTCGGACCGGGACAGGGGGAGTATTTTACCAATCAATGAGCAGTTCTTC. Full variable domain (rest looked up from reference TRBV5-8 and TRBJ2-1): EAGVTQSPTHLIKTRGQQATLRCSPISGHTSVYWYQQALGLGLQFLLWYDEGEERNRGNFPPRFSGRQFPNYSSELNVNALELEDSALYLCATSDRDRGSILPINEQFFGPGTRLTVL.

Many counts were recorded for this clonotype. The J gene is TRBJ2-7, the V gene TRBV20-1; D may match TRBD1 or TRBD2 (6 bases each). The CDR3 is made up of 15 amino acids. The V end was cut by 4 bases, the J end by 5 bases, with 21 bases between. CDR1 and CDR2 (germline): DFQATT, SNEGSKA (reference sequence). The CDR3 loop is CSATSGAGAANEQYF. In nucleotides, the CDR3 is TGCAGTGCTACCTCGGGGGCAGGGGCCGCCAACGAGCAGTACTTC.

The chain uses TRBV6-4 and TRBJ1-1; no clear D gene. The CDR3 contains 13 residues. Trimming cost V 3 bases and J 1 base, with 6 bases left between them. Germline loops: CDR1 MRHNA, CDR2 SNTAGT. The CDR3 loop reads CASSEQSNTEAFF. For the CDR3, the DNA is TGTGCCAGCAGTGAACAGTCGAACACTGAAGCTTTCTTT.

V is TRBV6-5 and J is TRBJ2-2; the D is unclear. V dropped 5 bases and J dropped 1 base, with 5 bases sitting between them. The CDR3 contains 13 residues. Germline loops: CDR1 MNHEY, CDR2 SVGAGI. The CDR3 here is CASSIQNTGELFF. The CDR3 DNA is TGTGCCAGCAGTATACAGAACACCGGGGAGCTGTTTTTT.

The rearrangement links TRBV7-6 to TRBJ2-3; D uncertain. There are 14 residues in the CDR3. CDR1 is SGHVS, CDR2 FNYEAQ, per germline. The CDR3 spells CARSPLAFSDTQYF. The CDR3 nucleotides read TGTGCTAGGTCACCTTTGGCGTTCTCAGATACGCAGTATTTT. Combining the CDR3 with reference TRBV7-6 and TRBJ2-3 gives the whole variable domain GAGVSQSPRYKVTKRGQDVALRCDPISGHVSLYWYRQALGQGPEFLTYFNYEAQQDKSGLPNDRFSAERPEGSISTLTIQRTEQRDSAMYRCARSPLAFSDTQYFGPGTRLTVL.

This clonotype was seen ten or more times. The gene calls are TRBV6-2 or TRBV6-3 and TRBJ2-3, with unresolved D. The CDR3 sequence is 15 residues long. Deletions cut 4 bases from V and 0 bases from J, with 11 bases between. Germline assignment: CDR1 MNHEY and CDR2 SVGEGT. The DNA for the CDR3 is TGTGCCAGCAGTTCACGCCTTTCTAGCACAGATACGCAGTATTTT. Translating it yields CASSSRLSSTDTQYF.

The V and J genes are TRBV6-6 and TRBJ2-5, with D possibly TRBD1 on 6 matching bases. CDR1 and CDR2 (germline): MNHNY, SVGAGI (reference sequence). V was cut by 5 bases and J by 9 bases, with 19 bases left in between. This CDR3 has 14 amino acids. This chain's CDR3 is CASSPPQGNQPQYF. The CDR3 region has the DNA TGTGCCAGCAGTCCCCCACAGGGTAATCAGCCCCAGTACTTC.

This clonotype was recorded many times. The genes are TRBV19 and TRBJ1-5, with no clear D. Per the germline V gene, CDR1 is LNHDA and CDR2 is SQIVND (reference sequence). V was pared by 3 bases and J by 7 bases, with 13 bases between. The CDR3 consists of 14 residues. CDR3 amino acids: CASSIIGLLQPQHF. CDR3 sequence (DNA): TGTGCCAGTAGTATCATAGGTCTTTTGCAGCCCCAGCATTTT.

The table lists this clonotype with a few counts. A single base separates this from a much larger clone, so it may be a read error. The chain couples TRBV20-1 to TRBJ2-5; D is ambiguous. V lost 4 bases, J lost 0 bases, and 24 bases lay in between. This CDR3 contains 18 residues. Germline CDR1 is DFQATT and CDR2 is SNEGSKA (reference sequence). The CDR3 reads CSAKVEPPRATYQETQYF. The CDR3, as DNA: TGCAGTGCTAAAGTAGAGCCGCCACGGGCCACGTACCAAGAGACCCAGTACTTC.

This clonotype was seen at least ten times. The rearrangement links TRBV28 to TRBJ1-5; unclear D gene. Germline V CDR1 and CDR2: MDHEN, SYDVKM. CDR3 length: 11 residues. Deletions cut 2 bases from V and 4 bases from J, with 0 bases between. The DNA of the CDR3 is TGTGCCAGCAGTTTAAATCAGCCCCAGCATTTT. Translating gives CASSLNQPQHF.

At least ten counts were recorded for this clonotype. The J gene is TRBJ1-2, the V gene TRBV5-1; 7 nucleotides align to TRBD1. Germline CDR1 reads SGHRS; CDR2 reads YFSETQ. This CDR3 region has 13 residues. J was trimmed by 6 bases and V by 3 bases; bases with no gene match: 5. CDR3 in DNA: TGCGCCAGCAGCTCGACAGGGCCACATGGCTACACCTTC. Amino acid sequence: CASSSTGPHGYTF.

This clonotype was found many times. The V and J genes are TRBV10-1 and TRBJ2-3; 10 nucleotides align to TRBD1. Trimming at V came to 7 bases and at J to 3 bases, leaving 7 bases not matched to a gene. Germline lookup yields CDR1 WNHNN and CDR2 SYGVQD (reference sequence). The CDR3 has 15 amino acids. CDR3 loop: CASTRRDRGTDTQYF. The CDR3 DNA reads TGCGCCAGCACCAGAAGGGACAGGGGTACAGATACGCAGTATTTT.

Turning to this clonotype: Mismatch with germline at one junction end may stem from a read error. CDR3 DNA sequence: TGTGTCAGCAGCCTAGTAAGCCAGGGCTATGAAGAACTGTTTTTT. Its protein is CVSSLVSQGYEELFF. The rearrangement joins TRBV7-2 to TRBJ1-4; possible D gene TRBD1, 5 bases. The CDR3 sequence is 15 residues long. Germline CDR1 is SGHTA and CDR2 is FQGNSA.

Ten or more counts support this clonotype. The rearrangement uses TRBV29-1 and TRBJ1-2, with 9 bases fitting TRBD1. V lost 0 bases and J lost 8; bases outside the gene matches: 13. The CDR3 contains 16 residues. Germline lookup yields CDR1 SQVTM and CDR2 ANQGSEA. The CDR3 coding sequence is TGCAGCGTTGAAGATCCGTGGCAGGGACAGGGAGGCGGCTACACCTTC. Protein sequence: CSVEDPWQGQGGGYTF.

This clonotype was seen repeatedly, ten times or more. This chain uses TRBV20-1 with TRBJ2-7; 8 nucleotides agree with TRBD2. Looked up from germline, CDR1 is DFQATT and CDR2 is SNEGSKA (reference sequence). With V trimmed by 5 bases and J by 6 bases, 6 bases remained unmatched. The CDR3 runs to 12 residues. CDR3 sequence (DNA): TGCAGTGCTGGGGGACTAGTCCCCGAGCAGTACTTC. Its protein is CSAGGLVPEQYF.

Of note for this clonotype: A read error may be the cause here, since a much bigger clone is one base away. The chain employs TRBV11-2 and TRBJ2-1; D not certain. Germline CDR1 and CDR2: SGHAT and FQNNGV. Trimming shortened V by 0 bases and J by 12 bases, and 12 bases separated the two germline ends. CDR3 length equals 13 residues. The CDR3 sequence is CASSLDRVRGQFF. The CDR3, as DNA: TGTGCCAGCAGCTTAGATCGCGTGAGAGGGCAGTTCTTC. Using reference TRBV11-2 and TRBJ2-1 for the parts outside the CDR3, the full variable domain is EAGVAQSPRYKIIEKRQSVAFWCNPISGHATLYWYQQILGQGPKLLIQFQNNGVVDDSQLPKDRFSAERLKGVDSTLKIQPAKLEDSAVYLCASSLDRVRGQFFGPGTRLTVL.

This clonotype was counted only a few times. This may be a read error: a much more frequent sequence differs by one nucleotide. V is TRBV20-1 and J is TRBJ2-7, with 7 nucleotides matching TRBD2. This CDR3 spans 16 amino acids. CDR1 is DFQATT and CDR2 is SNEGSKA in the germline V gene (reference sequence). Trimming at V came to 2 bases and at J to 3 bases, leaving 13 bases not matched to a gene. CDR3 in amino acids: CSARRGRAGTFYEQYF. The CDR3 bases are TGCAGTGCTAGACGAGGGAGGGCCGGAACGTTCTACGAGCAGTACTTC.

This clonotype was recorded many times. This chain uses TRBV7-2 with TRBJ2-1; 10 nucleotides line up with TRBD2. The CDR3 extends over 15 amino acids. The V gene end was trimmed by 4 bases and the J gene end by 4 bases; junction bases not matched to a gene: 4. The germline V gene encodes CDR1 SGHTA and CDR2 FQGNSA. In DNA, the CDR3 is TGTGCCAGCAGCTCACTGACTAGCGGGTACAATGAGCAGTTCTTC. It encodes CASSSLTSGYNEQFF.

This clonotype was counted ten times or more. This chain links TRBV29-1 with TRBJ2-7; 10 nucleotides align to TRBD1. V shed 4 bases and J 5 bases; nucleotides not matched to a gene: 5. Germline V gene data show CDR1 as SQVTM and CDR2 as ANQGSEA. This CDR3 is built from 13 residues. CDR3 nucleotide sequence: TGCAGCGTTGTGGGACAGGGGATCAACGAGCAGTACTTC. Translated: CSVVGQGINEQYF.

This clonotype was recorded at least ten times. V is TRBV11-2 and J is TRBJ2-7; 14 bases align to TRBD2. Per the germline V gene, CDR1 is SGHAT and CDR2 is FQNNGV. The J segment lost 2 bases and the V segment lost 2 bases, leaving 5 bases of the junction unmatched. This CDR3 region has 17 residues. The CDR3 DNA reads TGTGCCAGCAGCTTAATCGGACTAGCGGGAGGTGCCTACGAGCAGTACTTC. This encodes CASSLIGLAGGAYEQYF. Full variable domain (remainder filled in from reference TRBV11-2 and TRBJ2-7): EAGVAQSPRYKIIEKRQSVAFWCNPISGHATLYWYQQILGQGPKLLIQFQNNGVVDDSQLPKDRFSAERLKGVDSTLKIQPAKLEDSAVYLCASSLIGLAGGAYEQYFGPGTRLTVT.

This clonotype was detected ten times or more. This chain connects TRBV12-3 or TRBV12-4 to TRBJ2-7, with 9 bases that match TRBD1. Trimming took 6 bases from V and 0 from J; bases not matched to a gene: 3. CDR3 length: 14 amino acids. The CDR3 DNA reads as TGTGCCAGCAGCCGGGACAGGGTCTCCTACGAGCAGTACTTC. It encodes CASSRDRVSYEQYF.

A remark on this clonotype: A much larger clone is a single base away; this may be a read error. V gene TRBV20-1 combines with J gene TRBJ2-7, with TRBD2 matching 8 bases. This CDR3 spans 16 amino acids. Germline CDR1 DFQATT, CDR2 SNEGSKA (reference sequence). The V gene end was trimmed by 5 bases and the J gene end by 0 bases; junction bases not matched to a gene: 12. CDR3 protein: CSAPTSDTSSSYEQYF. In nucleotides, the CDR3 is TGCAGTGCTCCGACTAGCGACACCTCCTCCTCCTACGAGCAGTACTTC.

Remarks on this clonotype: Likely a read error: the CDR3 ends without its conserved phenylalanine or tryptophan. No DNA is shown, since the ends of the CDR3 on it are uncertain; the CDR3 is the one TCRdb lists. The chain joins TRBV5-1 to TRBJ1-3. The CDR3 spans 9 amino acids, including both terminal residues. In germline, CDR1 is SGHRS, CDR2 YFSETQ. CDR3 region: CASSLAGNE.

CDR3 residues: CASSLRRGAPGLCSGANVLTF. CDR3 DNA: TGTGCCAGCAGCTTAAGACGGGGAGCGCCCGGGCTGTGCTCTGGGGCCAACGTCCTGACTTTC. This chain links TRBV11-2 with TRBJ2-6, with TRBD2 as a possible D gene (5 bases). The CDR3 covers 21 residues. V lost 2 bases, J lost 0 bases, and 23 bases lay in between. CDR1 is SGHAT and CDR2 is FQNNGV in the germline V gene.

This clonotype was recorded a few times. With a much larger clone just one base away, this may be a read error. J is TRBJ1-2 and V is TRBV11-2, with D unresolved. Trimming cost V 1 base and J 4 bases, with 10 bases left between them. The length of the CDR3 is 14 residues. The germline V gene encodes CDR1 SGHAT and CDR2 FQNNGV. CDR3 sequence (DNA): TGTGCCAGCAGCTTAGGGCGCTGGGCCTATGGCTACACCTTC. Encoded protein: CASSLGRWAYGYTF.